This entry lists 24 T cell receptor beta chains sequenced from one sample in a study of T cell changes during pregnancy in multiple sclerosis. The method was immunoSEQ multiplex PCR; TCRdb's version includes in-frame clones alone and lacks a portion of them. There are over 60,000 clones in the sample; approximately 92% occur only once, and 1% lies in the top ten. The sample was peripheral blood, taken in the first trimester of pregnancy. The origin of the receptors is a female donor with multiple sclerosis, enrolled in a pregnancy study.

The chain couples TRBV7-9 to TRBJ2-3; unclear D gene. The CDR3 is made up of 15 amino acids. V lost 4 bases and J lost 2, with 13 bases in between. Germline CDR1 SEHNR, CDR2 FQNEAQ (reference sequence). CDR3 residues: CASSSSAAPTDTQYF. In DNA form, the CDR3 reads TGTGCCAGCAGCTCCTCTGCGGCTCCCACAGATACGCAGTATTTT.

This chain connects TRBV9 to TRBJ1-5, with D possibly matching TRBD1 (6 bases). Trimming removed 3 bases at V and 0 bases at J, with 16 bases between. CDR3 length equals 17 residues. Germline CDR1 is SGDLS and CDR2 is YYNGEE. CDR3: CASSAGRGAYSNQPQHF. The CDR3 DNA is TGTGCCAGCAGCGCGGGGAGGGGGGCCTATAGCAATCAGCCCCAGCATTTT.

The chain is built from TRBV5-1 and TRBJ2-1, with 10 bases fitting TRBD2. CDR3 length: 17 amino acids. Per germline, CDR1 SGHRS and CDR2 YFSETQ. The V gene end was trimmed by 4 bases and the J gene end by 3 bases; junction bases not matched to a gene: 10. The CDR3 sequence is CASSAPHTSGNYNEQFF. In DNA, the CDR3 is TGCGCCAGCAGCGCGCCCCATACTAGCGGGAACTACAATGAGCAGTTCTTC.

This chain joins TRBV11-2 and TRBJ1-2; no clear D. Trimming shortened V by 0 bases and J by 8 bases, and 16 bases separated the two germline ends. The germline gives CDR1 SGHAT, CDR2 FQNNGV. This CDR3 has 15 amino acids. The DNA of the CDR3 is TGTGCCAGCAGCTTAGATTCGGGGTATGGTGTGGGCTACACCTTC. Residues: CASSLDSGYGVGYTF.

The V and J genes are TRBV6-7 and TRBJ2-5; the match to TRBD2 covers 9 bases. TRBV6-7 is classed as an ORF, of uncertain function. V was clipped by 8 bases and J by 3 bases; unmatched bases: 7. The CDR3 covers 14 residues. The CDR3 DNA is TGTGCCAGCGTTGGGCGGGAGGGCAAAGAGACCCAGTACTTC. It is translated as CASVGREGKETQYF.

The chain joins TRBV19 to TRBJ1-1; 7 nucleotides align to TRBD1. V dropped 4 bases and J dropped 2; count of bases not matched to a gene: 7. The germline CDR1 and CDR2 sequences are LNHDA and SQIVND (reference sequence). This CDR3 spans 15 amino acids. CDR3 in amino acids: CASSRGQIQNTEAFF. CDR3 coding DNA: TGTGCCAGTAGTAGGGGACAGATACAAAACACTGAAGCTTTCTTT.

The genes are TRBV7-9 and TRBJ2-3; 15 positions match TRBD2. CDR1 SEHNR and CDR2 FQNEAQ come from the germline V gene (reference sequence). V lost 5 bases, J lost 3 bases, and 6 bases stayed unmatched. The CDR3 runs 17 residues. The CDR3 DNA sequence: TGTGCCAGCAGCACCGGGACTAGCGGGGGGAGGACAGATACGCAGTATTTT. Translated, it gives CASSTGTSGGRTDTQYF. The entire variable domain, with the rest obtained from reference TRBV7-9 and TRBJ2-3, is as follows: DTGVSQNPRHKITKRGQNVTFRCDPISEHNRLYWYRQTLGQGPEFLTYFQNEAQLEKSRLLSDRFSAERPKGSFSTLEIQRTEQGDSAMYLCASSTGTSGGRTDTQYFGPGTRLTVL.

This chain links TRBV18 with TRBJ2-6; D is unclear. CDR3 length: 18 amino acids. V shed 1 base and J shed 0 bases, with 13 bases lying between them. Germline CDR1 KGHSH, CDR2 LQKENI. The DNA for the CDR3 is TGTGCCAGCTCACCACTTTCGACTGTCGACTCTGGGGCCAACGTCCTGACTTTC. As protein: CASSPLSTVDSGANVLTF.

The rearrangement links TRBV2 to TRBJ2-1; 8 positions agree with TRBD1. Germline-derived CDR1 and CDR2 are SNHLY and FYNNEI. This CDR3 has 12 amino acids. J gave up 8 bases and V 8 bases, and 5 bases lay outside the gene matches. The CDR3 protein is CASVKTGDEQFF. As DNA, the CDR3 is TGTGCCAGCGTAAAGACAGGGGATGAGCAGTTCTTC.

This clone occurred many times. The rearrangement joins TRBV13 to TRBJ2-1; the match to TRBD1 covers 7 bases. J lost 5 bases, V lost 4 bases, and 5 bases had no gene match. The CDR3 runs 14 residues. Germline-derived CDR1 and CDR2 are PRHDT and FYEKMQ (reference sequence). CDR3 sequence reads: CASSSDRDDNEQFF. The DNA of the CDR3 is TGTGCCAGCAGCTCAGACAGGGACGACAATGAGCAGTTCTTC.

Written as DNA, the CDR3 is TGTGCCAGCAGCTTTTATACAGGGCAGGGCTACACCTTC. It translates to CASSFYTGQGYTF. The chain couples TRBV11-2 to TRBJ1-2; a weak D match, TRBD1 (6 bases). This CDR3 contains 13 residues. Germline V CDR1 and CDR2: SGHAT, FQNNGV. Trimming took off 3 bases at V and 8 bases at J, with 13 bases between the two ends.

The J gene is TRBJ1-2, the V gene TRBV18; D might be TRBD1 (6 bases). This CDR3 is built from 14 residues. Germline V lookup: CDR1 KGHSH, CDR2 LQKENI. V lost 3 bases, J lost 7 bases, and 15 bases lay in between. The CDR3 loop reads CASSPGQSWSGYTF. The DNA for the CDR3 is TGTGCCAGCTCACCCGGACAGTCCTGGAGTGGCTACACCTTC.

The V and J genes are TRBV2 and TRBJ2-7, with 7 bases matching TRBD2. CDR1 is SNHLY and CDR2 is FYNNEI in the germline V gene. The CDR3 extends over 14 amino acids. Trimming took 6 bases from V and 6 from J; bases not matched to a gene: 11. The CDR3 sequence: CASRVSGLPFEQYF. The CDR3 coding sequence is TGTGCCAGCAGGGTTAGCGGGCTTCCTTTCGAGCAGTACTTC.

V and J are TRBV12-2 and TRBJ2-7; the table assigns TRBD2, which was not confirmed against the DNA. TRBV12-2 is a listed pseudogene. This CDR3 region has 16 residues. The CDR3 coding sequence is TGTGCAAGTCGCTTAGCGCGGCGAGGAGGCGCCTACGAGCAGTACTTC. Translation gives CASRLARRGGAYEQYF.

This chain links TRBV27 with TRBJ2-7, with 12 bases fitting TRBD2. CDR3 length: 15 amino acids. CDR1 is MNHEY, CDR2 SMNVEV, per germline (reference sequence). The J segment lost 4 bases and the V segment lost 7 bases, leaving 8 bases of the junction unmatched. The CDR3 sequence is CASKSELAGGYEQYF. In nucleotides, the CDR3 is TGTGCCAGCAAGTCCGAACTAGCGGGGGGATACGAGCAGTACTTC.

V usage is TRBV4-2 and J usage is TRBJ2-7; a weak D match, TRBD1 (5 bases). This CDR3 region has 15 residues. Trimming pared 1 base from V and 6 bases from J, leaving 16 bases between. Germline assignment: CDR1 LGHNA and CDR2 YNFKEQ. In nucleotides, the CDR3 is TGTGCCAGCAGCCAAGTGGGGCAGGGTAGTAGCGAGCAGTACTTC. Its protein product is CASSQVGQGSSEQYF.

The chain recombines TRBV11-2 with TRBJ1-1; 7 bases are a match to TRBD1. CDR3 size: 14 residues. Germline values: CDR1 SGHAT, CDR2 FQNNGV. V lost 5 bases and J lost 2; bases outside the gene matches: 5. The chain's CDR3 is CASSPRDRNTEAFF. As DNA, the CDR3 is TGTGCCAGCAGCCCAAGGGACAGAAACACTGAAGCTTTCTTT.

The chain couples TRBV30 to TRBJ1-2; 8 nucleotides agree with TRBD1. The CDR3 runs 15 residues. The germline V gene has CDR1 GTSNPN and CDR2 SVGIG (reference sequence). The V gene end was trimmed by 0 bases and the J gene end by 1 base; junction bases not matched to a gene: 4. The CDR3 coding sequence is TGTGCCTGGAGTGTAAAGGGACAGGTTAACTATGGCTACACCTTC. Translation gives CAWSVKGQVNYGYTF. Full variable domain (missing parts from reference TRBV30 and TRBJ1-2): SQTIHQWPATLVQPVGSPLSLECTVEGTSNPNLYWYRQAAGRGLQLLFYSVGIGQISSEVPQNLSASRPQDRQFILSSKKLLLSDSGFYLCAWSVKGQVNYGYTFGSGTRLTVV.

The chain uses TRBV19 and TRBJ2-7, with D perhaps matching TRBD1 (6 bases). Trimming removed 5 bases at V and 3 bases at J, with 17 bases between. CDR1 LNHDA and CDR2 SQIVND come from the germline V gene (reference sequence). The CDR3 totals 15 residues. As DNA, the CDR3 is TGTGCCAGTAGTCCCACGGACAGAAATCACTACGAGCAGTACTTC. As protein: CASSPTDRNHYEQYF.

This clone appeared once. The chain has TRBV27 and TRBJ1-2; 7 nucleotides agree with TRBD1. The CDR3 runs to 15 residues. With 6 bases clipped from V and 3 bases from J, the junction kept 10 bases outside the gene matches. The germline CDR1 and CDR2 sequences are MNHEY and SMNVEV (reference sequence). This CDR3 reads CASRERGGRDYGYTF. DNA of the CDR3: TGTGCCAGCAGAGAAAGAGGGGGCCGAGACTATGGCTACACCTTC.

The rearrangement links TRBV7-2 to TRBJ2-2; 11 bases agree with TRBD2. From germline, CDR1 is SGHTA and CDR2 FQGNSA. Trimming at V came to 0 bases and at J to 6 bases, leaving 0 bases not matched to a gene. This CDR3 is built from 15 residues. The CDR3 reads CASSLASGRAGELFF. In DNA form, the CDR3 reads TGTGCCAGCAGCTTAGCTAGCGGGAGGGCCGGGGAGCTGTTTTTT.

The V call is TRBV6-6, the J call TRBJ2-5; 7 nucleotides match TRBD1. V lost 5 bases and J lost 5; bases outside the gene matches: 8. Germline V lookup: CDR1 MNHNY, CDR2 SVGAGI (reference sequence). The CDR3 covers 14 residues. CDR3: CASSQQGLRETQYF. CDR3 DNA sequence: TGTGCCAGCAGTCAACAGGGGTTGCGGGAGACCCAGTACTTC.

This sequence joins TRBV19 and TRBJ1-6, with 8 nucleotides matching TRBD1. The CDR3 contains 14 residues. Germline-derived CDR1 and CDR2 are LNHDA and SQIVND (reference sequence). Trimming at V came to 5 bases and at J to 9 bases, leaving 6 bases not matched to a gene. This CDR3 is CASSDGQGSSPLHF. CDR3 sequence (DNA): TGTGCCAGTAGTGACGGACAGGGCTCTTCACCCCTCCACTTT.

This clone was found once. The gene calls are TRBV29-1 and TRBJ1-1; possibly TRBD1 for D (5 bases). The CDR3 has 13 residues. Trimming stripped 4 bases from V and 1 base from J, with 10 bases between. Germline CDR1 is SQVTM and CDR2 is ANQGSEA. In DNA form, the CDR3 reads TGCAGCGTTGGTCTGGGGGGGAACACTGAAGCTTTCTTT. This encodes CSVGLGGNTEAFF.